These T cell receptor beta chains were read from a single sample in a study of T cell repertoires in cytomegalovirus infection. TCRdb fed the reads into MiXCR, producing one record per CDR3 protein. The data hold 700,000 to 900,000 distinct CDR3 sequences, with about 27% observed a single time. For these TCRs, the target antigens are not known. Source: cultured CD8+ T cells from PBMCs, taken from culture after CMV antigen stimulation. Source of these receptors: a human donor in good health (CMV status not recorded). Some clones in this sample may be carry-over from other donors' samples. CDR3s include the opening cysteine and the closing phenylalanine or tryptophan. Fields, in order: clone size, CDR3 length, V gene, D gene, J gene, CDR3 protein, CDR3 DNA. The D gene is left open where the match is weak. Clone size appears in some rows only: once, few, many, or a class for an expanded clone.

-	14	TRBV12-3/TRBV12-4	-	TRBJ1-4	CASSLSATNEKLFF	TGTGCCAGCAGTTTGAGCGCAACTAATGAAAAACTGTTTTTT
-	14	TRBV19	TRBD1	TRBJ1-1	CASSGDRPSAEAFF	TGTGCCAGTAGTGGGGACAGGCCCTCGGCTGAAGCTTTCTTT
-	12	TRBV10-3	-	TRBJ1-2	CAISDPPGGYTF	TGTGCCATCAGTGACCCCCCGGGTGGCTACACCTTC
few	16	TRBV27	-	TRBJ2-3	CASSLSSGSSTDTQYF	TGTGCCAGCAGTTTGAGTAGCGGTTCTAGCACAGATACGCAGTATTTT
-	15	TRBV7-9	TRBD2	TRBJ2-1	CASTNSGGRYNEQFF	TGTGCCAGCACCAATAGCGGGGGCCGTTACAATGAGCAGTTCTTC
few	12	TRBV29-1	TRBD2	TRBJ2-4	CSSRGLGDIQYF	TGCAGCTCGCGGGGGTTGGGAGACATTCAGTACTTC
-	15	TRBV10-3	-	TRBJ2-1	CAIRFTNRVRNEQFF	TGTGCCATCAGGTTTACAAACCGGGTCAGAAATGAGCAGTTCTTC
-	13	TRBV2	-	TRBJ2-7	CASGKGAAYEQYF	TGTGCCAGTGGGAAGGGTGCCGCCTACGAGCAGTACTTC
few	15	TRBV6-6	TRBD1	TRBJ1-5	CASRRDRGHNQPQHF	TGTGCCAGCAGAAGGGACAGGGGGCATAATCAGCCCCAGCATTTT
-	16	TRBV4-2	TRBD1	TRBJ2-1	CASSQETGSSYNEQFF	TGCGCCAGCAGCCAAGAGACAGGGAGCTCCTACAATGAGCAGTTCTTC
few	15	TRBV6-8	-	TRBJ2-2	CASSYSSGNTGELFF	TGTGCCAGCAGTTACTCTTCTGGGAACACCGGGGAGCTGTTTTTT
few	17	TRBV4-1	TRBD2	TRBJ2-3	CASSQDGLAGRTDTQYF	TGCGCCAGCAGCCAAGACGGACTAGCGGGGCGAACAGATACGCAGTATTTT
once	15	TRBV11-3	TRBD2	TRBJ2-1	CASSPGTSGDDEQFF	TGTGCCAGCAGCCCTGGGACTAGCGGGGACGATGAGCAGTTCTTC
-	13	TRBV20-1	-	TRBJ1-3	CSARATGRNTIYF	TGCAGTGCTAGAGCCACGGGGCGAAACACCATATATTTT
many	15	TRBV7-6	-	TRBJ2-7	CASSLVNQGWDEQYF	TGTGCCAGCAGCTTAGTAAATCAGGGGTGGGACGAGCAGTACTTC
-	18	TRBV11-2	TRBD2	TRBJ2-5	CASSFSTSGDLFEETQYF	TGTGCCAGCAGCTTTTCGACTAGCGGGGACTTATTCGAAGAGACCCAGTACTTC
few	14	TRBV7-9	TRBD2	TRBJ2-1	CASSAPSGSWEQFF	TGTGCCAGCAGCGCCCCTAGCGGGAGTTGGGAGCAGTTCTTC
few	19	TRBV12-3/TRBV12-4	TRBD2	TRBJ2-1	CASSGETLAGSSSYNEQFF	TGTGCCAGCAGTGGCGAAACTCTAGCGGGGTCGAGCTCCTACAATGAGCAGTTCTTC
-	15	TRBV7-9	-	TRBJ1-2	CASSLRGREIYGYTF	TGTGCCAGCAGCCTCCGGGGCAGGGAGATCTATGGCTACACCTTC
-	17	TRBV2	TRBD2	TRBJ2-2	CASSDSTSGGATGELFF	TGTGCCAGCAGTGATTCTACTAGCGGGGGGGCTACCGGGGAGCTGTTTTTT
-	13	TRBV7-6	-	TRBJ2-2	CTSSHSGMGELFF	TGTACCAGCAGCCACAGCGGTATGGGGGAGCTGTTTTTT
-	17	TRBV4-2	-	TRBJ1-5	CASSQGRGTLPNQPQHF	TGTGCCAGCAGCCAGGGAAGGGGAACCCTTCCGAATCAGCCCCAGCATTTT
few	14	TRBV7-9	TRBD1	TRBJ1-1	CASSWGQAGAEAFF	TGTGCCAGCAGCTGGGGACAGGCTGGCGCTGAAGCTTTCTTT
-	15	TRBV5-1	TRBD1	TRBJ2-3	CASRRNRGPTDTQYF	TGCGCCAGCAGGCGGAACAGGGGGCCGACAGATACGCAGTATTTT
few	15	TRBV4-1	-	TRBJ2-4	CASSQDQPSGDIQYF	TGCGCCAGCAGCCAAGATCAACCGTCTGGGGACATTCAGTACTTC
few	16	TRBV5-6	TRBD1	TRBJ1-2	CASIQTGLPPNYGYTF	TGTGCCAGCATCCAGACAGGGCTCCCTCCCAACTATGGCTACACCTTC
once	14	TRBV12-3/TRBV12-4	-	TRBJ1-2	CASSLGPGYYGYTF	TGTGCCAGCAGTTTAGGGCCGGGGTACTATGGCTACACCTTC
once	14	TRBV19	TRBD1	TRBJ2-5	CASSLNGQEETQYF	TGTGCCAGTAGTCTTAATGGACAGGAAGAGACCCAGTACTTC
few	13	TRBV27	-	TRBJ1-1	CASSLTRDTEAFF	TGTGCCAGCAGTTTAACGAGAGACACTGAAGCTTTCTTT
few	18	TRBV6-2/TRBV6-3	TRBD2	TRBJ2-3	CASSDLWGSGDLTDTQYF	TGTGCCAGCAGTGACCTCTGGGGTAGCGGGGACCTCACAGATACGCAGTATTTT
-	14	TRBV4-3	-	TRBJ1-2	CASSQGDGRYGYTF	TGCGCCAGCAGCCAGGGGGACGGCCGCTATGGCTACACCTTC
many	14	TRBV2	TRBD2	TRBJ2-1	CASQAGASYNEQFF	TGTGCCTCCCAAGCGGGGGCATCCTACAATGAGCAGTTCTTC
-	14	TRBV28	-	TRBJ2-2	CASLGAEYTRELFF	TGTGCCAGCCTGGGGGCAGAGTACACCAGGGAGCTGTTTTTT
-	18	TRBV4-3	-	TRBJ2-5	CASSQDSPSTGFGETQYF	TGCGCCAGCAGCCAAGATTCCCCAAGTACAGGGTTCGGAGAGACCCAGTACTTC
-	13	TRBV20-1	-	TRBJ1-2	CSATARENYGYTF	TGCAGTGCTACAGCCAGAGAGAACTATGGCTACACCTTC
-	14	TRBV28	TRBD1	TRBJ1-2	CASSFRTGISGYTF	TGTGCCAGCAGTTTTAGGACAGGGATCTCTGGCTACACCTTC
few	15	TRBV4-1	TRBD2	TRBJ2-1	CASSQVGLAENEQFF	TGCGCCAGCAGCCAAGTGGGGCTAGCGGAGAATGAGCAGTTCTTC
-	17	TRBV28	TRBD2	TRBJ2-3	CASSLQAGGPNTDTQYF	TGTGCCAGCAGTCTACAAGCGGGGGGGCCCAACACAGATACGCAGTATTTT
few	14	TRBV4-1	TRBD1	TRBJ1-4	CASSRPGGYEKLFF	TGCGCCAGCAGCCGGCCAGGGGGATATGAAAAACTGTTTTTT
-	12	TRBV7-6	-	TRBJ1-4	CASSSAGSEPFF	TGTGCCAGCAGCTCCGCGGGCTCGGAACCGTTTTTT
-	16	TRBV7-6	-	TRBJ2-2	CASSLAYPGITGELFF	TGTGCCAGCAGCTTAGCCTATCCAGGGATCACCGGGGAGCTGTTTTTT
-	15	TRBV6-5	-	TRBJ1-1	CASSYHRALNTEAFF	TGTGCCAGCAGTTACCACAGGGCCTTGAACACTGAAGCTTTCTTT
few	14	TRBV19	TRBD1	TRBJ1-5	CASTDRGSNQPQHF	TGTGCCAGTACTGACAGGGGTAGCAATCAGCCCCAGCATTTT
-	15	TRBV10-2	TRBD1	TRBJ1-2	CASNPAGTGGIGYTF	TGCGCCAGCAACCCAGCCGGGACAGGGGGCATTGGCTACACCTTC
-	15	TRBV7-9	-	TRBJ2-6	CASSFHSSGANVLTF	TGTGCCAGCAGCTTCCATAGCTCTGGGGCCAACGTCCTGACTTTC
-	12	TRBV12-3/TRBV12-4	-	TRBJ2-3	CASNPGLDTQYF	TGTGCCAGCAACCCAGGACTAGATACGCAGTATTTT
-	13	TRBV5-6	-	TRBJ1-2	CASSLSSTHGYTF	TGTGCCAGCAGCTTGTCCTCAACTCATGGCTACACCTTC
few	16	TRBV28	-	TRBJ1-3	CASSFYEQGAGNTIYF	TGTGCCAGCAGTTTCTACGAACAGGGCGCTGGAAACACCATATATTTT
many	15	TRBV7-8	-	TRBJ2-3	CASSLAVTSTDTQYF	TGTGCCAGCAGCTTAGCGGTAACTAGCACAGATACGCAGTATTTT
-	14	TRBV12-3/TRBV12-4	-	TRBJ1-1	CASGIKRVDTEAFF	TGTGCCAGCGGTATCAAACGGGTGGACACTGAAGCTTTCTTT
once	13	TRBV13	-	TRBJ2-5	CASSPNRKETQYF	TGTGCCAGCAGCCCCAATCGAAAAGAGACCCAGTACTTC
many	17	TRBV7-2	-	TRBJ2-3	CASIEGRGSRYPDTQYF	TGTGCCAGCATCGAGGGGAGGGGGTCCCGCTACCCAGATACGCAGTATTTT
-	13	TRBV27	-	TRBJ1-5	CASSSGGKAPQHF	TGTGCCAGCAGTTCCGGGGGCAAGGCGCCCCAGCATTTT
-	15	TRBV6-5	-	TRBJ2-5	CASKPDLLGRETQYF	TGTGCCAGCAAGCCGGATCTCCTCGGTCGAGAGACCCAGTACTTC
-	13	TRBV12-3/TRBV12-4	-	TRBJ2-2	CASRTPAGGELFF	TGTGCCAGCAGGACACCAGCTGGCGGGGAGCTGTTTTTC
-	15	TRBV5-1	-	TRBJ2-1	CASSLDGSSYNEQSF	TGCGCCAGCAGCTTGGATGGGAGCTCCTACAATGAGCAGTCCTTC
few	14	TRBV7-9	-	TRBJ1-5	CASSSARADQPQHF	TGTGCCAGCAGCTCCGCTCGGGCGGATCAGCCCCAGCATTTT
-	13	TRBV2	-	TRBJ1-6	CASSAQEGSPLHF	TGTGCCAGCAGTGCCCAGGAAGGTTCACCCCTCCACTTT